This entry concerns a single TCR beta chain. This sample is drawn from a study of OX40 agonist ivuxolimab in advanced cancers. CDR1 SGHNT and CDR2 YYREEE come from the germline V gene (reference sequence). With 4 bases removed from V and 0 bases from J, the gap between germline ends came to 14 bases. This CDR3 is built from 15 residues. Clones were read by immunoSEQ multiplex PCR, and TCRdb kept only the in-frame ones, dropping some. The sample shows under 100,000 clones, 80% to 95% of them seen only once. This chain connects TRBV5-4 to TRBJ2-7; either TRBD1 or TRBD2 may supply D (8 bases each). The TCR was taken from an adult with an advanced solid tumor such as melanoma, head and neck, liver or kidney cancer. Sample: CD4+ or CD8+ T cells sorted from blood, taken in a trial of the OX40 agonist ivuxolimab. The CDR3 region is CASSRGGQDSYEQYF. The CDR3 DNA follows: TGTGCCAGCAGCCGGGGGGGACAGGACTCCTACGAGCAGTACTTC.